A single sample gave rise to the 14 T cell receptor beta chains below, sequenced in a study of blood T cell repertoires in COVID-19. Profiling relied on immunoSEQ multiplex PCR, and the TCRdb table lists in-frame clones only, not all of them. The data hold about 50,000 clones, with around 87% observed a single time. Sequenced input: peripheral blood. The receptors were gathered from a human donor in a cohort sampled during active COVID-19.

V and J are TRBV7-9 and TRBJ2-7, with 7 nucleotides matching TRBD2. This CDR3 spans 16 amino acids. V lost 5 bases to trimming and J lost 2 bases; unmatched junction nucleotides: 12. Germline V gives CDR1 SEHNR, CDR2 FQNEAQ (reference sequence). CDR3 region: CASSLVREFRAYEQYF. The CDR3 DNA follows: TGTGCCAGCAGCCTCGTGCGGGAGTTTAGGGCCTACGAGCAGTACTTC.

The CDR3 reads CASSELMGQNYGYTF. The CDR3 bases are TGTGCCAGCAGTGAATTAATGGGACAGAACTATGGCTACACCTTC. The chain is built from TRBV6-1 and TRBJ1-2, with 7 bases identical to TRBD1. Germline V CDR1 and CDR2: MNHNS, SASEGT. V shed 2 bases, J shed 2 bases, and the junction held 5 bases outside the gene matches. This CDR3 is 15 amino acids long.

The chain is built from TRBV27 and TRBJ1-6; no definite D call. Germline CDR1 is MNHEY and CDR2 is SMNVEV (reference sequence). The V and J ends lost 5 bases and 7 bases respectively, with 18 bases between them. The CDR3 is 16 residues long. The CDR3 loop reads CASSPRLPGLNSPLHF. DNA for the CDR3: TGTGCCAGCAGTCCCCGGCTCCCGGGTTTGAATTCACCCCTCCACTTT.

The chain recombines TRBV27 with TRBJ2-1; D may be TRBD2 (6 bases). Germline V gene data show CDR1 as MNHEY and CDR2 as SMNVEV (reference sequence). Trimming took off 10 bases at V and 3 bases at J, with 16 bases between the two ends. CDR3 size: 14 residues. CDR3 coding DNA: TGTGCCACTGGAGAGCGGGCTCGCTACAATGAGCAGTTCTTC. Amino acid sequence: CATGERARYNEQFF.

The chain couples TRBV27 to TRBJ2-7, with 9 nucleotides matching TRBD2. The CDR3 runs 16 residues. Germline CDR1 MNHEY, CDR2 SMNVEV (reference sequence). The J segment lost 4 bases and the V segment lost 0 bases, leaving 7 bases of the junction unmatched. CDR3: CASSLSDGLAPYEQYF. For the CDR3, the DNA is TGTGCCAGCAGTTTATCTGACGGACTAGCGCCATACGAGCAGTACTTC.

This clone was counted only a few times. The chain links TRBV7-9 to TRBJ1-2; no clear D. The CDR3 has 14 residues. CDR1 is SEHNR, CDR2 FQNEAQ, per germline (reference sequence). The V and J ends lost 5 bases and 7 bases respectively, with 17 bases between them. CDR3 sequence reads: CASSPGPQVGGYTF. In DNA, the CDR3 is TGTGCCAGCAGCCCGGGTCCCCAAGTAGGTGGCTACACCTTC.

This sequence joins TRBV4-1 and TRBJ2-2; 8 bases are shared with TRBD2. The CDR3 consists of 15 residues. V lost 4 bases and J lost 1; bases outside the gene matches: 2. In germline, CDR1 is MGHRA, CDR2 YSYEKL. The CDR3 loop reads CASSLRGGNTGELFF. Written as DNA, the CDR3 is TGCGCCAGCAGCCTCCGGGGGGGGAACACCGGGGAGCTGTTTTTT.

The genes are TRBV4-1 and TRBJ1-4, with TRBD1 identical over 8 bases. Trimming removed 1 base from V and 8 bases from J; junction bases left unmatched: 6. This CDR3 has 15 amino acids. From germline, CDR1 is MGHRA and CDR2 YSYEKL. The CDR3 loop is CASSQGAQGVEKLFF. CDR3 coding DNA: TGCGCCAGCAGCCAAGGAGCACAGGGGGTCGAAAAACTGTTTTTT.

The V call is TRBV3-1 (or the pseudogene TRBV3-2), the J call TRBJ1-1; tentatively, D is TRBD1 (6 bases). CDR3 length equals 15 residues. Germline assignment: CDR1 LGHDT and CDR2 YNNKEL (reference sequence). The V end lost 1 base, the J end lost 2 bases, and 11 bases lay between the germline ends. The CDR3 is CASSQVSGVNTEAFF. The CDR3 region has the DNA TGTGCCAGCAGCCAAGTTTCAGGGGTAAACACTGAAGCTTTCTTT.

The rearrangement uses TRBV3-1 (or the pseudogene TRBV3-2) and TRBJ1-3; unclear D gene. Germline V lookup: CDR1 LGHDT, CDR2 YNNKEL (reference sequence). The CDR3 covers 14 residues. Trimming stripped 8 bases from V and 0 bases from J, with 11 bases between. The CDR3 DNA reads TGTGCCAGCTTCCACAGTGTCTCTGGAAACACCATATATTTT. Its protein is CASFHSVSGNTIYF.

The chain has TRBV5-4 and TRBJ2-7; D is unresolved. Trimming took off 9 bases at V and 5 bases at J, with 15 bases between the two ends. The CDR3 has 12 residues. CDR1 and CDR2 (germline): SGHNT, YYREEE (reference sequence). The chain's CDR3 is CATIGLGDEQYF. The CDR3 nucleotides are TGTGCCACCATTGGGCTCGGCGACGAGCAGTACTTC. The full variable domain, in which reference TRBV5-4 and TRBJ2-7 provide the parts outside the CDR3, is ETGVTQSPTHLIKTRGQQVTLRCSSQSGHNTVSWYQQALGQGPQFIFQYYREEENGRGNFPPRFSGLQFPNYSSELNVNALELDDSALYLCATIGLGDEQYFGPGTRLTVT.

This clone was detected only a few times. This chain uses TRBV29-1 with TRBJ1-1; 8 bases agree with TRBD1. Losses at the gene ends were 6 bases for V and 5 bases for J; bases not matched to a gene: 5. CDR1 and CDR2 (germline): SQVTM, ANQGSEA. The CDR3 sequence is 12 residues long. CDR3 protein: CSVKQGETEAFF. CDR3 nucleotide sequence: TGCAGCGTAAAACAGGGGGAGACTGAAGCTTTCTTT.

In DNA, the CDR3 is TGTGCCAGCAGCTTAGCTCCGGCGGGAGGGCAAGAGACCCAGTACTTC. This codes for CASSLAPAGGQETQYF. The chain recombines TRBV5-4 with TRBJ2-5; 9 bases line up with TRBD2. Germline assignment: CDR1 SGHNT and CDR2 YYREEE (reference sequence). V trimming: 2 bases; J trimming: 2 bases; junction bases outside the gene matches: 7. There are 16 residues in the CDR3. The full variable domain, rest sourced from reference TRBV5-4 and TRBJ2-5, is ETGVTQSPTHLIKTRGQQVTLRCSSQSGHNTVSWYQQALGQGPQFIFQYYREEENGRGNFPPRFSGLQFPNYSSELNVNALELDDSALYLCASSLAPAGGQETQYFGPGTRLLVL.

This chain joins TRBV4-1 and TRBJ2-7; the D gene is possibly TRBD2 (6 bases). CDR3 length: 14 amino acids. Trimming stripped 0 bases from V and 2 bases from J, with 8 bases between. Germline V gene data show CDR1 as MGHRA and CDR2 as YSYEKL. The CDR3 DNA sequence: TGCGCCAGCAGCCAAGACAGGACTACCTACGAGCAGTACTTC. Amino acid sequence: CASSQDRTTYEQYF.